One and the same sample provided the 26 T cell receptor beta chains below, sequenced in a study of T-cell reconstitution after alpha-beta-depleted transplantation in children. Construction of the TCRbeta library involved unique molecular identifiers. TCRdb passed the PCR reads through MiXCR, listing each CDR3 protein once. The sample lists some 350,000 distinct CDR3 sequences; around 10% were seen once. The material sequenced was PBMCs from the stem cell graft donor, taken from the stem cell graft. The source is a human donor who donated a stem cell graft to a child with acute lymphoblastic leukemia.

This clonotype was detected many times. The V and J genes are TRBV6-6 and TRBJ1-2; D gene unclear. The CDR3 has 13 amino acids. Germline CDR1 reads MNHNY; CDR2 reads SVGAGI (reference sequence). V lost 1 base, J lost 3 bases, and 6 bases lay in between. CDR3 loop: CASSYYGDYGYTF. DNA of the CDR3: TGTGCCAGCAGTTACTACGGAGACTATGGCTACACCTTC.

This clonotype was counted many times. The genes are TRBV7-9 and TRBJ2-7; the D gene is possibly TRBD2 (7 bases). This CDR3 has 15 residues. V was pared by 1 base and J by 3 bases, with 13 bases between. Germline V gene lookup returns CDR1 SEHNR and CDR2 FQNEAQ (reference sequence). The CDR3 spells CASSLGGGGGYEQYF. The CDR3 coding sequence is TGTGCCAGCAGCTTAGGCGGAGGGGGGGGCTACGAGCAGTACTTC.

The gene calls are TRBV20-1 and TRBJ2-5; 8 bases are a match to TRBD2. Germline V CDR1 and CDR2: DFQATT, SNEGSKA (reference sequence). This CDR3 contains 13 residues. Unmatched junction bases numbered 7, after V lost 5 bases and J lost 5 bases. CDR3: CSAFLAGYETQYF. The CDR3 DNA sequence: TGCAGTGCTTTCTTAGCGGGATACGAGACCCAGTACTTC.

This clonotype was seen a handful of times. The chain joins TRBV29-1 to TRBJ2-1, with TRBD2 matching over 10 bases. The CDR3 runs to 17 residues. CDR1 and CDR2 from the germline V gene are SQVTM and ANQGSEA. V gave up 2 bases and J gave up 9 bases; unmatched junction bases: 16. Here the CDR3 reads CSVETLRVLAGVGEQFF. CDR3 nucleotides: TGCAGCGTTGAAACCCTCAGGGTCCTAGCGGGAGTCGGTGAGCAGTTCTTC.

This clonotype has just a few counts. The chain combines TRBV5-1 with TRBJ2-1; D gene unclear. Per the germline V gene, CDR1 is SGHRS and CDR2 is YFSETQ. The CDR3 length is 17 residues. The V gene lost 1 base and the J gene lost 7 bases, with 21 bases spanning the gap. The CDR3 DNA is TGCGCCAGCAGCTTGTTGGTGAATTTAGGAGATCGGAATGAGCAGTTCTTC. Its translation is CASSLLVNLGDRNEQFF.

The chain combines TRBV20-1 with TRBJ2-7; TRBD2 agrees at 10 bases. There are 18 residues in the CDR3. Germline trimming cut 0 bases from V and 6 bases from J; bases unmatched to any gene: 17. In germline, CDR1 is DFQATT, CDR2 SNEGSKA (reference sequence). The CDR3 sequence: CSARDTPRASGRLGEQYF. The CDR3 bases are TGCAGTGCTAGAGATACACCGAGGGCTAGCGGGAGACTAGGCGAGCAGTACTTC.

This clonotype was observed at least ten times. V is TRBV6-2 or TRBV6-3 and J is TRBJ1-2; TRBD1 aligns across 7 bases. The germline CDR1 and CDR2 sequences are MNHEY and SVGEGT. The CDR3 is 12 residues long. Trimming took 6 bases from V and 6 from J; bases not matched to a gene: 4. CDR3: CASSGTANGYTF. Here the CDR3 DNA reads TGTGCCAGCAGCGGGACAGCTAATGGCTACACCTTC.

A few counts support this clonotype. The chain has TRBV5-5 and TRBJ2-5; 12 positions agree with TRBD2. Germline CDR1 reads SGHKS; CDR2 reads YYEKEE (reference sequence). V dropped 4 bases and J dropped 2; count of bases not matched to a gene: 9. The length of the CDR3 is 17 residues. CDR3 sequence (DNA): TGTGCCAGCAGCCCAAGCCGACTAGCGGGGGCTCAAGAGACCCAGTACTTC. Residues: CASSPSRLAGAQETQYF.

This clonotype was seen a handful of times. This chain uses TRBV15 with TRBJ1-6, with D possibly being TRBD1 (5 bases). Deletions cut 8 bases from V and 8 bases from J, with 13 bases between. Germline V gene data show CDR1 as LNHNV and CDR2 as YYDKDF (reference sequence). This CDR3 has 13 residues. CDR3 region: CATAGFNDSPLHF. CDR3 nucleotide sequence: TGTGCCACCGCAGGGTTTAATGATTCACCCCTCCACTTT.

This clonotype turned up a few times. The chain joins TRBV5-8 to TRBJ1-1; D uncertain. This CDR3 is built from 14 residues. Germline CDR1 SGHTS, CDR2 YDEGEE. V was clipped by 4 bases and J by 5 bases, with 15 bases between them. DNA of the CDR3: TGTGCCAGCAGCGAAACCGGGAGGTGGACTGAAGCTTTCTTT. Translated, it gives CASSETGRWTEAFF.

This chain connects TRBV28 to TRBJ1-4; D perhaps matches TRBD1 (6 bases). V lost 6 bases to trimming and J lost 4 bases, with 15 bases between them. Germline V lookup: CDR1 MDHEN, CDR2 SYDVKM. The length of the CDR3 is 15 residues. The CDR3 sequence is CASSLGGQFNEKLFF. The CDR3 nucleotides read TGTGCCAGCAGCCTTGGGGGCCAGTTTAATGAAAAACTGTTTTTT.

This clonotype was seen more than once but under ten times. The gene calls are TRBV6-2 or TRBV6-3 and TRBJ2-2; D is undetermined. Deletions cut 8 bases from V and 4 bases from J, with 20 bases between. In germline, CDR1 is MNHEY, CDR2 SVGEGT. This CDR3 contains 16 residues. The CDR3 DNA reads TGTGCCAGCGGTCCGGCTAGTAATAAGATCACCGGGGAGCTGTTTTTT. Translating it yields CASGPASNKITGELFF.

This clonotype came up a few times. The CDR3 spells CASSFLRNNEQFF. CDR3 sequence (DNA): TGTGCCAGCAGTTTCTTGAGAAACAATGAGCAGTTCTTC. J is TRBJ2-1 and V is TRBV12-3 or TRBV12-4; D is uncertain. V lost 3 bases, J lost 5 bases, and 8 bases lay in between. CDR3 size: 13 residues.

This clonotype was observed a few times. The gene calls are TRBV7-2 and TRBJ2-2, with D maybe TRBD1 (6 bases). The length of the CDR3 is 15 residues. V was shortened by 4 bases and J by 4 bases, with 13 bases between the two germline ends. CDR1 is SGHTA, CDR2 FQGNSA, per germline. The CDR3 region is CASSSGTHLTGELFF. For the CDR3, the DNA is TGTGCCAGCAGCTCCGGGACACACCTCACCGGGGAGCTGTTTTTT.

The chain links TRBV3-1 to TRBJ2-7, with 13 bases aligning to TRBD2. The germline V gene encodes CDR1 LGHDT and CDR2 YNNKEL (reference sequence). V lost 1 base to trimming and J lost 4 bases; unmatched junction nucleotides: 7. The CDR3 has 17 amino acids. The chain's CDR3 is CASSQVRLAGGNYEQYF. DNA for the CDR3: TGTGCCAGCAGCCAAGTCAGACTAGCGGGAGGTAATTACGAGCAGTACTTC.

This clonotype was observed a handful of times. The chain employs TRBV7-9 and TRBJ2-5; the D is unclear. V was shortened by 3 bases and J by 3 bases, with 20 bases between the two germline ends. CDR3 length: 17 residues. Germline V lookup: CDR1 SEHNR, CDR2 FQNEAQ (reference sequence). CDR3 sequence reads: CASSLTFWADREETQYF. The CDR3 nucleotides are TGTGCCAGCAGCTTGACTTTCTGGGCAGACCGAGAAGAGACCCAGTACTTC.

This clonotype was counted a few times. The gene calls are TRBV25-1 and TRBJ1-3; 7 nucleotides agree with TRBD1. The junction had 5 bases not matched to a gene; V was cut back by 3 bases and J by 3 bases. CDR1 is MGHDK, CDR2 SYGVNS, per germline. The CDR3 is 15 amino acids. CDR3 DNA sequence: TGTGCCAGCAGTGATGTCCGGGACAGTGGAAACACCATATATTTT. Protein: CASSDVRDSGNTIYF.

For the CDR3, the DNA is TGTGCCAGCAGCTTATCTTCCTCCGCACAGGGCGACTATGGCTACACCTTC. Translation: CASSLSSSAQGDYGYTF. The genes are TRBV7-9 and TRBJ1-2; D is perhaps TRBD1 (6 bases). Germline CDR1 reads SEHNR; CDR2 reads FQNEAQ (reference sequence). V was cut by 2 bases and J by 3 bases, with 19 bases left in between. CDR3 length: 17 amino acids.

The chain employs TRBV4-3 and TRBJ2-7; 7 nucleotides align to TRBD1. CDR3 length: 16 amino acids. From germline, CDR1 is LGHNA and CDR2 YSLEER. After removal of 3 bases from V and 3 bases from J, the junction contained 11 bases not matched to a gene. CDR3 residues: CASSHLPTGTYYEQYF. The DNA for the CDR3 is TGCGCCAGCAGCCACTTGCCGACAGGGACGTACTACGAGCAGTACTTC.

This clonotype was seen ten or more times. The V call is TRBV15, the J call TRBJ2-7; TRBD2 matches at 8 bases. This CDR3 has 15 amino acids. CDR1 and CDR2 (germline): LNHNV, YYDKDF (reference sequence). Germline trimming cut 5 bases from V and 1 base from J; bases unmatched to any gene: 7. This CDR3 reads CATSGGLAGSYEQYF. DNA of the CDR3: TGTGCCACCAGCGGCGGACTAGCAGGTTCCTACGAGCAGTACTTC.

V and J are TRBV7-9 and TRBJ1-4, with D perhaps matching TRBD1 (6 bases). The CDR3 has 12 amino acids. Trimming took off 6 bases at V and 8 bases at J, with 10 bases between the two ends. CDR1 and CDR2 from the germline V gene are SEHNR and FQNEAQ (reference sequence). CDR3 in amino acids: CASRPGEEKLFF. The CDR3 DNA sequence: TGTGCCAGCAGACCAGGGGAAGAAAAACTGTTTTTT.

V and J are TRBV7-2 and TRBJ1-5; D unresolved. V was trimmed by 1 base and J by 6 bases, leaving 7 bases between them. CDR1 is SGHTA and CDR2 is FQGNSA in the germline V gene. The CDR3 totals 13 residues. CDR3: CASSLVGAQPQHF. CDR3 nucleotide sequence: TGTGCCAGCAGCTTAGTTGGAGCTCAGCCCCAGCATTTT.

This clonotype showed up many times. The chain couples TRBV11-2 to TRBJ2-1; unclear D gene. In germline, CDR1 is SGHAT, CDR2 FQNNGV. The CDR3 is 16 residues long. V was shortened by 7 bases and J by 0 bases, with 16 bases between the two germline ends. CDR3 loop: CASTLSVAASYNEQFF. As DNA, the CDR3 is TGTGCCAGCACCCTGTCCGTGGCAGCCTCCTACAATGAGCAGTTCTTC.

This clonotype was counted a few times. The CDR3 bases are TGTGCCAGCAGTTTTTGGCTAGCGGGGACCGGGGAGCTGTTTTTT. Translating it yields CASSFWLAGTGELFF. The J gene is TRBJ2-2, the V gene TRBV28, with TRBD2 identical over 9 bases. Germline CDR1 and CDR2: MDHEN and SYDVKM. With 3 bases clipped from V and 5 bases from J, the junction kept 4 bases outside the gene matches. The CDR3 has 15 amino acids.

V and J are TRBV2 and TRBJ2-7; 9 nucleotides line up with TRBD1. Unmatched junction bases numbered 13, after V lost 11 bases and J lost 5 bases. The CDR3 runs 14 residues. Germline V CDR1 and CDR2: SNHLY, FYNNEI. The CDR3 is CAYEETGGANEQYF. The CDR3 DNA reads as TGTGCCTATGAAGAAACAGGGGGCGCGAACGAGCAGTACTTC.

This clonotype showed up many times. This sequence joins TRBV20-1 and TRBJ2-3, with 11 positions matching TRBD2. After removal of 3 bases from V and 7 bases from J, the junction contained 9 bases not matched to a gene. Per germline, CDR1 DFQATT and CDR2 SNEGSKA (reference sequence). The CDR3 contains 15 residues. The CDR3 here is CSASTTSGVLYTQYF. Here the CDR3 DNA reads TGCAGTGCTAGCACGACTAGCGGGGTGCTGTATACGCAGTATTTT.